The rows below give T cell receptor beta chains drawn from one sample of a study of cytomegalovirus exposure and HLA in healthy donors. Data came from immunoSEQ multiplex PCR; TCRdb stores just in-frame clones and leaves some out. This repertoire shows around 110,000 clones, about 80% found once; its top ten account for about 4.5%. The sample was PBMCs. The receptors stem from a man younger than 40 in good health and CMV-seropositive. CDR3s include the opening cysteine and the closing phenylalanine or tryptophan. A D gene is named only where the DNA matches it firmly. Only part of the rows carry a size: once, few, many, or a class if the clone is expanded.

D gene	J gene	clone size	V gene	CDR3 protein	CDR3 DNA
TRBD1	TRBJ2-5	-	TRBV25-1	CASTNTGGETQYF	TGTGCCAGCACAAATACAGGGGGCGAGACCCAGTACTTC
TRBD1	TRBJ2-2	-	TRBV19	CATRDSSNTGELFF	TGTGCCACCCGGGACAGCTCGAACACCGGGGAGCTGTTTTTT
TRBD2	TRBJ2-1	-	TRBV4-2	CASSQVQRGSGLFYNEQFF	TGTGCCAGCAGCCAAGTCCAGCGGGGGAGCGGTCTCTTTTACAATGAGCAGTTCTTC
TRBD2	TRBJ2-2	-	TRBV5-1	CASSLRYTSGSLTGELFF	TGCGCCAGCAGCTTGAGGTACACTAGCGGGAGTTTGACCGGGGAGCTGTTTTTT
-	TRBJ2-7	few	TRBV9	CASSVGEQLRYEQYF	TGTGCCAGCAGCGTAGGAGAACAGTTAAGGTACGAGCAGTACTTC
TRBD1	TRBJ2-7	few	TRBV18	CASSLRQGAYEQYF	TGTGCCAGCTCACTACGACAGGGAGCCTACGAGCAGTACTTC
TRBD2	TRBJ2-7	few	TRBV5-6	CASSIGTSGFSYEQYF	TGTGCCAGCAGCATTGGGACTAGCGGTTTTTCCTACGAGCAGTACTTC
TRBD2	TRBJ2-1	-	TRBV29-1	CSVTSGRNSYNEQFF	TGCAGCGTTACCAGCGGGAGAAATTCCTACAATGAGCAGTTCTTC
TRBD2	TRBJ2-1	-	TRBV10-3	CASDARTSGSDEQFF	TGTGCCAGCGACGCGAGGACTAGCGGGAGTGATGAGCAGTTCTTC
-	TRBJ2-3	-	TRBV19	CASSIAGGTDTQYF	TGTGCCAGTAGTATAGCGGGGGGCACAGATACGCAGTATTTT
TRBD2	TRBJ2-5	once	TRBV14	CASSPVTSFPETQYF	TGTGCCAGCAGCCCGGTGACTAGCTTCCCCGAGACCCAGTACTTC
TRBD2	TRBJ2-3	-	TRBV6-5	CASLGGGAQYF	TGTGCCAGCCTTGGCGGGGGGGCCCAGTATTTT
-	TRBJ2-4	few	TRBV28	CASSRGGENIQYF	TGTGCCAGCAGCCGTGGTGGGGAGAACATTCAGTACTTC
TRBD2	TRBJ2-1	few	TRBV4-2	CASSQGLADYNEQFF	TGTGCCAGCAGCCAAGGACTAGCGGACTACAATGAGCAGTTCTTC
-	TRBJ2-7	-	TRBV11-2	CASSFGRYYEQYF	TGTGCCAGCAGCTTTGGTCGGTACTACGAGCAGTACTTC
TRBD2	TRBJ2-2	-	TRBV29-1	CSAGSGGASGELFF	TGCAGCGCCGGTAGCGGGGGGGCCTCCGGGGAGCTGTTTTTT
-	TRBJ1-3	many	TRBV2	CASGGSMSGNTIYF	TGTGCCAGCGGGGGGTCCATGTCAGGAAACACCATATATTTT
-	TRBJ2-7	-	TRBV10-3	CAISEDTYEKQYF	TGTGCCATCAGTGAGGATACCTACGAAAAGCAGTACTTC
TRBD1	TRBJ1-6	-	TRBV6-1	CASSVIQGTDVLSSPLHF	TGTGCCAGCAGTGTAATACAGGGGACCGATGTTTTATCTTCACCCCTCCACTTT
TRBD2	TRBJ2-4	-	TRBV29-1	CSPREGRGNIQYF	TGCAGCCCCAGGGAGGGAAGGGGTAACATTCAGTACTTC
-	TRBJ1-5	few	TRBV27	CASSLVYSPYNQPQHF	TGTGCCAGCAGTTTAGTTTACAGCCCTTACAATCAGCCCCAGCATTTT
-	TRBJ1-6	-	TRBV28	CASSFGGAGSPLHF	TGTGCCAGCAGTTTTGGGGGGGCAGGTTCACCCCTCCACTTT
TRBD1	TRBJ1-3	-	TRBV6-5	CASSRGLGGNTIYF	TGTGCCAGTTCCAGGGGGCTAGGAGGAAACACCATATATTTT
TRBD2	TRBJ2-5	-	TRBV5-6	CASSLILAGQETQYF	TGTGCCAGCAGCTTAATTCTAGCGGGGCAGGAGACCCAGTACTTC
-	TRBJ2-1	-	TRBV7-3	CASSKDWGEYSYNEQFF	TGTGCCAGCAGCAAAGATTGGGGAGAATACTCCTACAATGAGCAGTTCTTC
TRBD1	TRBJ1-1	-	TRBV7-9	CSSTFLPPGGTEAFF	TGTTCCAGCACCTTCTTACCTCCAGGGGGCACTGAAGCTTTCTTT
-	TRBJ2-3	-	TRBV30	CAWSGEVPDTQYF	TGTGCCTGGAGTGGGGAGGTCCCAGATACGCAGTATTTT
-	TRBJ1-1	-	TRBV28	CASSLSGTEAFF	TGTGCCAGCAGTTTATCGGGCACTGAAGCTTTCTTT
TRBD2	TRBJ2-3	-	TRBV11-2	CASSELAGGEQYF	TGTGCCAGCAGCGAACTAGCGGGGGGGGAGCAGTATTTT
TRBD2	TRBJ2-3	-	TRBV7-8	CASSFFLAGIADTQYF	TGTGCCAGCAGCTTTTTCCTAGCGGGAATCGCAGATACGCAGTATTTT
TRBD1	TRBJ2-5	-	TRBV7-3	CASSLRTGTGSSETQYF	TGTGCCAGCAGCTTACGAACCGGGACAGGGTCTTCAGAGACCCAGTACTTC
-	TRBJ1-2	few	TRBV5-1	CASSLATGTYGYTF	TGCGCCAGCAGCTTGGCCACAGGGACCTATGGCTACACCTTC
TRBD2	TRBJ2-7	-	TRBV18	CASSPLAGDYEQYF	TGTGCCAGCTCACCATTAGCGGGAGACTACGAGCAGTACTTC
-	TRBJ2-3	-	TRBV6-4	CASSAQGGGTDTQYF	TGTGCCAGCAGTGCCCAGGGTGGGGGCACAGATACGCAGTATTTT
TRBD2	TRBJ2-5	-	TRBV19	CASSIRASGGQETQYF	TGTGCCAGTAGTATACGGGCTAGCGGGGGTCAAGAGACCCAGTACTTC
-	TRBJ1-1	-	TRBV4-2	CASSYPGVGRIEEAFF	TGTGCCAGCAGCTACCCTGGAGTAGGGAGAATCGAGGAAGCTTTCTTT
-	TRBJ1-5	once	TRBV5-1	CASSITGEQPQHF	TGCGCCAGCAGCATTACAGGAGAACAGCCCCAGCATTTT
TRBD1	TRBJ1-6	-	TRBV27	CASSMGTGGNSPLHF	TGTGCCAGCAGCATGGGGACAGGGGGGAATTCACCCCTCCACTTT
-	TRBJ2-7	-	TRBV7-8	CASSVSYEQYF	TGTGCCAGCAGCGTTTCCTACGAGCAGTACTTC
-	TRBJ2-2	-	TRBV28	CASSWWSNTGELFF	TGTGCCAGCAGTTGGTGGAGTAACACCGGGGAGCTGTTTTTT
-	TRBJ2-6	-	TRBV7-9	CASSSDSPLPTF	TGTGCCAGCAGCAGCGACAGCCCTCTCCCGACTTTC
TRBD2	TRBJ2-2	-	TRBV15	CATSRDLTSGTGELFF	TGTGCCACCAGCAGAGATTTGACTAGCGGCACCGGGGAGCTGTTTTTT
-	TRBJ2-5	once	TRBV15	CATSRTRTDGETQYF	TGTGCCACCAGCAGAACGCGGACAGATGGGGAGACCCAGTACTTC
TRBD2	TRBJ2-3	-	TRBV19	CASSIFRTSGGASTDTQYF	TGTGCCAGTAGTATCTTTAGGACTAGCGGGGGGGCTAGCACAGATACGCAGTATTTT
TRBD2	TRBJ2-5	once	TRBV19	CASSFLAGVGETQYF	TGTGCCAGTAGTTTCCTAGCGGGAGTTGGAGAGACCCAGTACTTC
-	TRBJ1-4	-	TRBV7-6	CASSLLHGATNEKLFF	TGTGCCAGCAGCCTCCTCCACGGGGCAACTAATGAAAAACTGTTTTTT